What follows are 27 T cell receptor beta chains derived from one specimen sequenced in a study of blood T cell repertoires in COVID-19. Assay: immunoSEQ multiplex PCR; the TCRdb copy retains only in-frame clones and omits some. The sample records about 150,000 clones, around 81% being singletons. Sequenced material: peripheral blood. All receptors derive from a man between 70 and 80 years old with active or convalescent COVID-19.

The chain has TRBV19 and TRBJ2-4; D is uncertain. The germline gives CDR1 LNHDA, CDR2 SQIVND (reference sequence). CDR3 length equals 13 residues. The V and J ends lost 7 bases and 0 bases respectively, with 7 bases between them. The chain's CDR3 is CASMGLAKNIQYF. CDR3 bases: TGTGCCAGTATGGGCCTAGCCAAAAACATTCAGTACTTC.

The V and J genes are TRBV12-3 or TRBV12-4 and TRBJ1-5; D uncertain. V shed 3 bases and J shed 2 bases, with 5 bases lying between them. The CDR3 spans 13 residues. The CDR3 DNA follows: TGTGCCAGCAGTTTCCCTCGCAATCAGCCCCAGCATTTT. Translating it yields CASSFPRNQPQHF.

The chain has TRBV5-1 and TRBJ2-3; D unresolved. Germline CDR1 reads SGHRS; CDR2 reads YFSETQ. The ends were cut back, 1 base at V and 2 bases at J, with 11 bases in the middle. The CDR3 runs to 15 residues. As DNA, the CDR3 is TGCGCCAGCAGCTTGACAGTTTTAAACACAGATACGCAGTATTTT. Translation: CASSLTVLNTDTQYF. The full variable domain, with the rest looked up from reference TRBV5-1 and TRBJ2-3, is KAGVTQTPRYLIKTRGQQVTLSCSPISGHRSVSWYQQTPGQGLQFLFEYFSETQRNKGNFPGRFSGRQFSNSRSEMNVSTLELGDSALYLCASSLTVLNTDTQYFGPGTRLTVL.

As to this clone: Other DNA sequences in this sample translate to the same CDR3. The gene calls are TRBV6-5 and TRBJ2-7; 7 nucleotides match TRBD1. V lost 6 bases to trimming and J lost 2 bases; unmatched junction nucleotides: 7. Germline V lookup: CDR1 MNHEY, CDR2 SVGAGI. The CDR3 is made up of 14 amino acids. The DNA of the CDR3 is TGTGCCAGCAGCAGGGGGTCTTCAACCTACGAGCAGTACTTC. It encodes CASSRGSSTYEQYF.

The chain links TRBV30 to TRBJ2-1, with a tentative D call TRBD2 (6 bases). The germline V gene has CDR1 GTSNPN and CDR2 SVGIG (reference sequence). Trimming left V 5 bases short and J 8 bases short, with 7 bases between. The CDR3 loop spans 10 amino acids. As DNA, the CDR3 is TGTGCCTGGGGGGACTATGAGCAGTTCTTC. This codes for CAWGDYEQFF.

The chain uses TRBV28 and TRBJ1-1; possible D gene TRBD1, 6 bases. The CDR3 is 16 residues long. Germline CDR1 MDHEN, CDR2 SYDVKM. V lost 3 bases, J lost 0 bases, and 14 bases lay in between. The CDR3 region is CASSFWGLGVNTEAFF. CDR3 sequence (DNA): TGTGCCAGCAGTTTCTGGGGGCTTGGGGTGAACACTGAAGCTTTCTTT.

The genes are TRBV28 and TRBJ1-2, with 9 bases identical to TRBD1. Per germline, CDR1 MDHEN and CDR2 SYDVKM. V lost 3 bases, J lost 2 bases, and 13 bases stayed unmatched. The CDR3 length is 18 residues. CDR3 loop: CASSFALGGTGKNYGYTF. CDR3 DNA sequence: TGTGCCAGCAGTTTTGCGTTAGGGGGGACAGGGAAAAACTATGGCTACACCTTC.

The J gene is TRBJ1-2, the V gene TRBV5-4; possibly TRBD1 for D (6 bases). Trimming removed 2 bases at V and 3 bases at J, with 11 bases between. The CDR3 consists of 14 residues. The germline gives CDR1 SGHNT, CDR2 YYREEE (reference sequence). The DNA of the CDR3 is TGTGCCAGCAGCTTAGGGGGGAGGGACTATGGCTACACCTTC. It codes for CASSLGGRDYGYTF. Filled out from reference TRBV5-4 and TRBJ1-2, the complete variable domain reads ETGVTQSPTHLIKTRGQQVTLRCSSQSGHNTVSWYQQALGQGPQFIFQYYREEENGRGNFPPRFSGLQFPNYSSELNVNALELDDSALYLCASSLGGRDYGYTFGSGTRLTVV.

The rearrangement joins TRBV7-9 to TRBJ1-2; no definite D call. Trimming removed 10 bases at V and 2 bases at J, with 14 bases between. The CDR3 covers 13 residues. Germline assignment: CDR1 SEHNR and CDR2 FQNEAQ (reference sequence). CDR3 residues: CAIKANGNYGYTF. CDR3 coding DNA: TGTGCCATCAAGGCCAACGGGAACTATGGCTACACCTTC. Filled out from reference TRBV7-9 and TRBJ1-2, the complete variable domain reads DTGVSQNPRHKITKRGQNVTFRCDPISEHNRLYWYRQTLGQGPEFLTYFQNEAQLEKSRLLSDRFSAERPKGSFSTLEIQRTEQGDSAMYLCAIKANGNYGYTFGSGTRLTVV.

The sample holds one count of this clone. This sequence joins TRBV20-1 and TRBJ2-7, with D possibly matching TRBD1 (5 bases). V was trimmed by 6 bases and J by 3 bases, leaving 9 bases between them. Germline lookup yields CDR1 DFQATT and CDR2 SNEGSKA (reference sequence). The CDR3 has 11 residues. The CDR3 loop is CSAPGNYEQYF. In nucleotides, the CDR3 is TGCAGTGCCCCAGGGAACTACGAGCAGTACTTC.

The V gene is TRBV6-5, the J gene TRBJ2-2, with 10 bases lining up with TRBD1. V was pared by 7 bases and J by 8 bases, with 10 bases of the junction left unmatched. Germline CDR1 and CDR2: MNHEY and SVGAGI. The CDR3 length is 15 residues. The CDR3 is CASIGGTGALGELFF. As DNA, the CDR3 is TGTGCCAGCATAGGAGGGACAGGGGCCTTAGGGGAGCTGTTTTTT.

This clone was seen more than once but under ten times. The V call is TRBV4-3, the J call TRBJ1-1; D call uncertain. Trimming left V 3 bases short and J 1 base short, with 15 bases between. The CDR3 runs 16 residues. CDR1 is LGHNA and CDR2 is YSLEER in the germline V gene. The CDR3 sequence is CASSQLRTGENTEAFF. CDR3 in DNA: TGCGCCAGCAGCCAGCTAAGAACCGGAGAGAACACTGAAGCTTTCTTT.

In this sample, this clone turned up once. The rearrangement joins TRBV4-1 to TRBJ2-3, with TRBD2 matching over 8 bases. Germline loops: CDR1 MGHRA, CDR2 YSYEKL. V gave up 0 bases and J gave up 2 bases; unmatched junction bases: 10. CDR3 size: 18 residues. The CDR3 sequence: CASSQEARAGGPTDTQYF. The DNA for the CDR3 is TGCGCCAGCAGCCAAGAGGCCAGGGCGGGGGGACCCACAGATACGCAGTATTTT.

The rearrangement uses TRBV6-6 and TRBJ2-6, with D tentatively TRBD1 (6 bases). From germline, CDR1 is MNHNY and CDR2 SVGAGI (reference sequence). This CDR3 has 18 residues. V was cut by 6 bases and J by 0 bases, with 18 bases left in between. This chain's CDR3 is CASSRSGQRASGANVLTF. CDR3 coding DNA: TGTGCCAGCAGCCGAAGCGGACAGAGAGCCTCTGGGGCCAACGTCCTGACTTTC.

This clone was observed a single time. CDR3 sequence: CSVCDPLRGTEAFF. DNA for the CDR3: TGCAGCGTTTGCGACCCATTACGGGGAACTGAAGCTTTCTTT. The chain links TRBV29-1 to TRBJ1-1; D unresolved. V was shortened by 5 bases and J by 5 bases, with 18 bases between the two germline ends. CDR1 is SQVTM and CDR2 is ANQGSEA in the germline V gene. The CDR3 contains 14 residues.

This chain joins TRBV11-1 and TRBJ2-3; 8 nucleotides align to TRBD2. The CDR3 has 13 residues. Trimming took 3 bases from V and 8 from J; bases not matched to a gene: 4. Germline CDR1 reads SGHAT; CDR2 reads FQDESV (reference sequence). In nucleotides, the CDR3 is TGTGCCAGCAGCTTCTTTAGCGGGGCTACGCAGTATTTT. It translates to CASSFFSGATQYF.

V and J are TRBV28 and TRBJ1-5; D call uncertain. Trimming shortened V by 6 bases and J by 0 bases, and 18 bases separated the two germline ends. The CDR3 totals 17 residues. Germline V lookup: CDR1 MDHEN, CDR2 SYDVKM. The CDR3 DNA is TGTGCCAGCAGCCCCCGGCTCAGGCCGAATAGCAATCAGCCCCAGCATTTT. Its translation is CASSPRLRPNSNQPQHF.

This sequence joins TRBV19 and TRBJ2-7; maybe TRBD1 (7 bases). Trimming cost V 6 bases and J 6 bases, with 21 bases left between them. The CDR3 totals 15 residues. Germline-derived CDR1 and CDR2 are LNHDA and SQIVND (reference sequence). The CDR3 DNA reads as TGTGCCAGTAGCCTCCGCGAGGGGGCGGGACGCGAGCAGTACTTC. Translated, it gives CASSLREGAGREQYF.

The V gene is TRBV11-2, the J gene TRBJ2-3; D ambiguous. Per germline, CDR1 SGHAT and CDR2 FQNNGV. Trimming removed 5 bases at V and 3 bases at J, with 3 bases between. This CDR3 has 11 residues. CDR3 protein: CASSLTDTQYF. Here the CDR3 DNA reads TGTGCCAGCAGCCTAACAGATACGCAGTATTTT.

V gene TRBV28 combines with J gene TRBJ2-1; TRBD2 agrees at 8 bases. CDR3 size: 15 residues. J lost 9 bases, V lost 6 bases, and 13 bases had no gene match. The germline V gene has CDR1 MDHEN and CDR2 SYDVKM. The chain's CDR3 is CASSFPSGSAGEQFF. The CDR3 coding sequence is TGTGCCAGCAGCTTTCCGAGCGGGAGTGCTGGTGAGCAGTTCTTC. Looking up the rest from reference TRBV28 and TRBJ2-1 gives the full variable domain: DVKVTQSSRYLVKRTGEKVFLECVQDMDHENMFWYRQDPGLGLRLIYFSYDVKMKEKGDIPEGYSVSREKKERFSLILESASTNQTSMYLCASSFPSGSAGEQFFGPGTRLTVL.

The chain employs TRBV11-2 and TRBJ2-1, with 11 bases matching TRBD2. CDR3 size: 17 residues. Trimming at V came to 5 bases and at J to 8 bases, leaving 14 bases not matched to a gene. Looked up from germline, CDR1 is SGHAT and CDR2 is FQNNGV. CDR3 region: CASSPNPTSGVGHEQFF. As DNA, the CDR3 is TGTGCCAGCAGCCCTAACCCGACTAGCGGGGTTGGGCATGAGCAGTTCTTC.

This chain connects TRBV27 to TRBJ1-6, with no clear D. CDR3 size: 12 residues. Germline V CDR1 and CDR2: MNHEY, SMNVEV (reference sequence). V was cut by 6 bases and J by 10 bases, with 10 bases left in between. CDR3 residues: CASREGGSPLHF. CDR3 DNA: TGTGCCAGCAGGGAGGGAGGCTCACCCCTCCACTTT.

This clone was detected many times. The chain is built from TRBV7-9 and TRBJ1-1; 7 nucleotides match TRBD1. There are 18 residues in the CDR3. Germline V gene data show CDR1 as SEHNR and CDR2 as FQNEAQ (reference sequence). With V trimmed by 3 bases and J by 4 bases, 17 bases remained unmatched. The CDR3 region has the DNA TGTGCCAGCAGCTTTACTTACGGGACAGTTTTTGGTGGCACTGAAGCTTTCTTT. Amino acid sequence: CASSFTYGTVFGGTEAFF.

The CDR3 sequence: CASSLGEGSGANVLTF. The CDR3 region has the DNA TGTGCCAGCAGCTTGGGGGAGGGCTCTGGGGCCAACGTCCTGACTTTC. V gene TRBV5-5 combines with J gene TRBJ2-6; TRBD2 aligns across 7 bases. CDR1 is SGHKS and CDR2 is YYEKEE in the germline V gene (reference sequence). The CDR3 contains 16 residues. J lost 0 bases, V lost 0 bases, and 0 bases had no gene match.

This clone was picked up one time. The chain recombines TRBV6-2 or TRBV6-3 with TRBJ2-5, with 10 bases identical to TRBD2. Germline V gene sequence: CDR1 MNHEY, CDR2 SVGEGT. V lost 0 bases to trimming and J lost 5 bases; unmatched junction nucleotides: 12. This CDR3 region has 18 residues. For the CDR3, the DNA is TGTGCCAGCAGTTACTCGATAGAACTAGCGGGGCCGGAGGAGACCCAGTACTTC. Translation gives CASSYSIELAGPEETQYF.

The J gene is TRBJ2-7, the V gene TRBV5-1; 7 bases are a match to TRBD1. This CDR3 spans 14 amino acids. The V segment lost 5 bases and the J segment 3 bases; nucleotides outside the gene matches: 8. Germline CDR1 SGHRS, CDR2 YFSETQ. CDR3: CASSPGTADYEQYF. The CDR3 region has the DNA TGCGCCAGCAGTCCCGGGACAGCGGACTACGAGCAGTACTTC. Drawing the rest from reference TRBV5-1 and TRBJ2-7, the complete variable domain is KAGVTQTPRYLIKTRGQQVTLSCSPISGHRSVSWYQQTPGQGLQFLFEYFSETQRNKGNFPGRFSGRQFSNSRSEMNVSTLELGDSALYLCASSPGTADYEQYFGPGTRLTVT.

V usage is TRBV19 and J usage is TRBJ2-7, with 12 bases that match TRBD1. Per germline, CDR1 LNHDA and CDR2 SQIVND (reference sequence). The CDR3 consists of 15 residues. Losses at the gene ends were 6 bases for V and 3 bases for J; bases not matched to a gene: 6. Here the CDR3 DNA reads TGTGCCAGTAGGCCCGGGACAGGGGGCGTCTACGAGCAGTACTTC. Translated: CASRPGTGGVYEQYF. The whole variable domain, filled in from reference TRBV19 and TRBJ2-7, reads DGGITQSPKYLFRKEGQNVTLSCEQNLNHDAMYWYRQDPGQGLRLIYYSQIVNDFQKGDIAEGYSVSREKKESFPLTVTSAQKNPTAFYLCASRPGTGGVYEQYFGPGTRLTVT.